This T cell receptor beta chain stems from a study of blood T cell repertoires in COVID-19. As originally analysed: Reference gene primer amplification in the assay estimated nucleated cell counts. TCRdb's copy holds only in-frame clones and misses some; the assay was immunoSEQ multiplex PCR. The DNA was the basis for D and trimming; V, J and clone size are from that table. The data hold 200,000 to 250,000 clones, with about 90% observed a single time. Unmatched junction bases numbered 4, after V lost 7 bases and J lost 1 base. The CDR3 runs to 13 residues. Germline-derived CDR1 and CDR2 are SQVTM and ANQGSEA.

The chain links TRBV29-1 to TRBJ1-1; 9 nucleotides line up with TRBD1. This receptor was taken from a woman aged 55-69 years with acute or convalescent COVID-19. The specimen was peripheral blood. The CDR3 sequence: CSGGQGTNTEAFF. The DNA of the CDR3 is TGCAGCGGGGGACAGGGCACGAACACTGAAGCTTTCTTT.